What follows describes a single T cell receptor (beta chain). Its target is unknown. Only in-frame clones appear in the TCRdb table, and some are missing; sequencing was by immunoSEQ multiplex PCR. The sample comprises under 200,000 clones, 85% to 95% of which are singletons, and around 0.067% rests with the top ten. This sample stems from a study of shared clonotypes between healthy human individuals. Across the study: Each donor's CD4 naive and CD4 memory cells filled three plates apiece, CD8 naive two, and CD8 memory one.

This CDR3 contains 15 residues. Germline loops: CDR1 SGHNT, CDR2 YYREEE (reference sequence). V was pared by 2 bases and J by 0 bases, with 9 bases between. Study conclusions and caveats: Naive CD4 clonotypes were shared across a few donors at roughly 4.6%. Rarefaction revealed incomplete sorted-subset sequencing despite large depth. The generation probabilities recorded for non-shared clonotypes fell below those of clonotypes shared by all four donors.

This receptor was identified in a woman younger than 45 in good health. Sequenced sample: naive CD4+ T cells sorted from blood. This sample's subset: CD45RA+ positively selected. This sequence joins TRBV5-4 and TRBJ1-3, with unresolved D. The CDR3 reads CASSFGSSSGNTIYF. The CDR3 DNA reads TGTGCCAGCAGCTTTGGCAGTTCCTCTGGAAACACCATATATTTT.